Following are 2 T cell receptor beta chains from one sample sequenced in a study of PD-1 blockade in classical Hodgkin lymphoma. TCRdb's table, derived via immunoSEQ multiplex PCR, lists solely in-frame clones and lacks some. Among approximately 150,000 clones, nearly 80% were seen once, and the ten largest hold 7.5% to 9.5%. All patients relapsed after autologous stem cell transplantation, and brentuximab vedotin exposure varied. The sequences come from peripheral blood mononuclear cells (PBMCs), collected before the second cycle of nivolumab. Receptors originate from a human donor with classical Hodgkin lymphoma.

The V and J genes are TRBV6-5 and TRBJ2-5; the match to TRBD1 covers 9 bases. The germline CDR1 and CDR2 sequences are MNHEY and SVGAGI. The CDR3 runs 13 residues. V shed 7 bases and J 6 bases; nucleotides not matched to a gene: 6. Here the CDR3 reads CASTQTGGQTQYF. The CDR3 coding sequence is TGTGCCAGCACCCAGACAGGGGGACAGACCCAGTACTTC.

The chain uses TRBV7-2 and TRBJ2-2, with D possibly called TRBD1 or TRBD2 (5 bases each). Between the trimmed V and J ends, which lost 1 base and 7 bases, there was a span of 13 bases. The CDR3 spans 15 residues. Germline CDR1 and CDR2: SGHTA and FQGNSA. CDR3 sequence reads: CASSLVVGVVGELFF. In DNA, the CDR3 is TGTGCCAGCAGCTTAGTAGTGGGGGTGGTCGGGGAGCTGTTTTTT.